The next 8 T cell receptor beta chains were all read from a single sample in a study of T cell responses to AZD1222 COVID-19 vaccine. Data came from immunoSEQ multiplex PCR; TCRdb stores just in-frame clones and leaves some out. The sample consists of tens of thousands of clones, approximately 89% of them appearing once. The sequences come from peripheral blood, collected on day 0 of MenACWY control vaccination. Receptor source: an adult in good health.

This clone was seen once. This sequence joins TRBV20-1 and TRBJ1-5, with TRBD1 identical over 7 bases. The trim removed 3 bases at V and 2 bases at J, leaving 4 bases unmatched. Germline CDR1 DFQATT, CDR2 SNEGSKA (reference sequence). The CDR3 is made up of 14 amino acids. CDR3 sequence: CSASYRGRNQPQHF. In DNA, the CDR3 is TGCAGTGCTAGTTACAGGGGTCGCAATCAGCCCCAGCATTTT.

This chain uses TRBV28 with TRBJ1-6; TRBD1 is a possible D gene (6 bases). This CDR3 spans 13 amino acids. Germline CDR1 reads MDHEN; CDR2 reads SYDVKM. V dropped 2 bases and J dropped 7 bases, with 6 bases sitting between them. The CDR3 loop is CASSLGGNSPLHF. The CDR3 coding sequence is TGTGCCAGCAGTTTAGGGGGCAATTCACCCCTCCACTTT.

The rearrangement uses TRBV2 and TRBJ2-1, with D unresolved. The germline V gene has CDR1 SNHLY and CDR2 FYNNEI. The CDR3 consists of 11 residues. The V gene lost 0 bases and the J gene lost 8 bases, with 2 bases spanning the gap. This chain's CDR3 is CASSEAYEQFF. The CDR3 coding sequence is TGTGCCAGCAGTGAAGCGTATGAGCAGTTCTTC. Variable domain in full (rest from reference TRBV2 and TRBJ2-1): EPEVTQTPSHQVTQMGQEVILRCVPISNHLYFYWYRQILGQKVEFLVSFYNNEISEKSEIFDDQFSVERPDGSNFTLKIRSTKLEDSAMYFCASSEAYEQFFGPGTRLTVL.

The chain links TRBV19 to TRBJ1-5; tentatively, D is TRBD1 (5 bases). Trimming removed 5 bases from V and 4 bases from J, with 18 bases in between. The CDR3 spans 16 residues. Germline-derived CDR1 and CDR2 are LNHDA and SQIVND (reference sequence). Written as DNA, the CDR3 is TGTGCCAGTAGTCCCGACGGACGGACATCAAATCAGCCCCAGCATTTT. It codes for CASSPDGRTSNQPQHF.

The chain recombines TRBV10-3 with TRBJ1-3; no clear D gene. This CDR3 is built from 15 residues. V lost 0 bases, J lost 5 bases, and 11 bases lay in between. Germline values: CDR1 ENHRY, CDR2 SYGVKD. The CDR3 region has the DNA TGTGCCATCAGTGAGTCGACCTCCACCAGAAACACCATATATTTT. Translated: CAISESTSTRNTIYF.

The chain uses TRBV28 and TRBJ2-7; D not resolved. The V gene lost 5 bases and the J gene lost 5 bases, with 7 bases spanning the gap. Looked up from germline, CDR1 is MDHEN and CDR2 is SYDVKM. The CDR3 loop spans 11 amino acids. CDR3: CASSVANEQYF. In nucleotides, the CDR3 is TGTGCCAGCAGTGTTGCTAACGAGCAGTACTTC.

CDR3 nucleotides: TGTGCCAGCAGCGTGGGAAGGACGGAGTTAGGCTACGAGCAGTACTTC. This gives the protein CASSVGRTELGYEQYF. The chain links TRBV9 to TRBJ2-7; D remains ambiguous. This CDR3 is 16 amino acids long. Trimming removed 2 bases at V and 3 bases at J, with 18 bases between. The germline CDR1 and CDR2 sequences are SGDLS and YYNGEE.

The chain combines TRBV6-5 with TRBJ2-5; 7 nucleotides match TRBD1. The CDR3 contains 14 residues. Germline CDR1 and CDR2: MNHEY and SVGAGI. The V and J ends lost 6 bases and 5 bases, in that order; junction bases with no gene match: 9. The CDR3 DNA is TGTGCCAGCAGCCCGCCAGGGGGTCCGGAGACCCAGTACTTC. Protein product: CASSPPGGPETQYF.